This TCR beta chain was observed in a study of OX40 agonist ivuxolimab in advanced cancers. The method was immunoSEQ multiplex PCR; TCRdb's version includes in-frame clones alone and lacks a portion of them. Altogether approximately 60,000 clones are present, around 93% being singletons, with the ten largest covering around 20%. Regarding the study as a whole: More expanded clones were found, on average, in CD8+ than in CD4+ T cells.

For this clone: Its antigen is unknown.

This CDR3 comprises 15 residues. CDR1 is SEHNR, CDR2 FQNEAQ, per germline (reference sequence). Trimming shortened V by 3 bases and J by 0 bases, and 12 bases separated the two germline ends. This sequence joins TRBV7-9 and TRBJ2-7, with D perhaps matching TRBD1 (6 bases). This clonotype originated in an adult with an advanced solid tumor such as melanoma, head and neck, liver or kidney cancer. The sample in question was CD4+ or CD8+ T cells sorted from blood, obtained in a trial of the OX40 agonist ivuxolimab. In DNA, the CDR3 is TGTGCCAGCAGCTTTGGGACACTAAACTCCTACGAGCAGTACTTC. Translated: CASSFGTLNSYEQYF.